These 8 T cell receptor beta chains originate from one sample sequenced in a study of shared clonotypes between healthy human individuals. Some clones are missing from TCRdb's copy, which holds only in-frame ones; the method was immunoSEQ multiplex PCR. Of 730,000 or so clones in the sample, around 72% are singletons; the top ten hold around 1.8%. Sequenced: memory CD4+ T cells sorted from blood. The subset denotes: CD45RA-negative fraction. These receptors were collected from a woman in her twenties or thirties in good health.

The chain employs TRBV28 and TRBJ2-2; D remains unclear. Germline V gene lookup returns CDR1 MDHEN and CDR2 SYDVKM. The CDR3 totals 15 residues. The V gene lost 3 bases and the J gene lost 7 bases, with 15 bases spanning the gap. The CDR3 coding sequence is TGTGCCAGCAGTTTTGACATAGCTCGTAGCGGGGAGCTGTTTTTT. The encoded protein is CASSFDIARSGELFF. Based on the CDR3 plus reference TRBV28 and TRBJ2-2, the full variable domain is DVKVTQSSRYLVKRTGEKVFLECVQDMDHENMFWYRQDPGLGLRLIYFSYDVKMKEKGDIPEGYSVSREKKERFSLILESASTNQTSMYLCASSFDIARSGELFFGEGSRLTVL.

V gene TRBV6-1 combines with J gene TRBJ1-2, with D possibly matching TRBD1 (5 bases). Germline CDR1 reads MNHNS; CDR2 reads SASEGT. The length of the CDR3 is 16 residues. V was cut by 0 bases and J by 4 bases, with 15 bases left in between. The CDR3 protein is CASSEAWGDGIYGYTF. As DNA, the CDR3 is TGTGCCAGCAGTGAAGCGTGGGGGGATGGGATCTATGGCTACACCTTC.

The J gene is TRBJ1-2, the V gene TRBV18; TRBD1 matches 9 bases. V lost 1 base and J lost 7; bases outside the gene matches: 19. CDR1 KGHSH and CDR2 LQKENI come from the germline V gene. The CDR3 has 19 amino acids. CDR3 region: CASSPRNPGQGTQTSGYTF. In DNA form, the CDR3 reads TGTGCCAGCTCACCACGAAACCCGGGACAGGGAACGCAAACATCTGGCTACACCTTC.

This clone has only a few counts. At the DNA level, this CDR3 is encoded by other sequences in the same sample as well. V is TRBV29-1 and J is TRBJ1-5, with TRBD1 matching over 7 bases. The CDR3 is 13 amino acids. The germline CDR1 and CDR2 sequences are SQVTM and ANQGSEA. The ends lost 6 bases at V and 2 bases at J; junction bases unmatched: 4. CDR3 protein: CSVRTGGNQPQHF. The CDR3 DNA reads as TGCAGCGTAAGAACAGGGGGCAATCAGCCCCAGCATTTT.

The rearrangement joins TRBV5-6 to TRBJ1-1; TRBD1 aligns across 9 bases. With 4 bases clipped from V and 5 bases from J, the junction kept 6 bases outside the gene matches. Germline values: CDR1 SGHDT, CDR2 YYEEEE. This CDR3 contains 14 residues. The CDR3 nucleotides are TGTGCCAGCAGCGCGGGACAGGGAGGGACTGAAGCTTTCTTT. This encodes CASSAGQGGTEAFF.

This clone showed up just a few times. The chain links TRBV14 to TRBJ2-3; D gene unclear. The germline V and J ends were trimmed by 2 bases and 4 bases, with 7 bases remaining between them. Germline V gene data show CDR1 as SGHDN and CDR2 as FVKESK. The CDR3 runs 13 residues. As DNA, the CDR3 is TGTGCCAGCAGCCAACCGCCCCCAGATACGCAGTATTTT. Amino acids: CASSQPPPDTQYF.

J is TRBJ1-2 and V is TRBV6-4; 8 nucleotides line up with TRBD1. Germline V lookup: CDR1 MRHNA, CDR2 SNTAGT. V was pared by 5 bases and J by 6 bases, with 2 bases of the junction left unmatched. This CDR3 comprises 12 residues. CDR3 amino acids: CASSTGGDGYTF. The CDR3 DNA reads as TGTGCCAGCAGTACAGGGGGAGATGGCTACACCTTC.

The chain couples TRBV28 to TRBJ1-3; a possible D gene is TRBD1 (5 bases). The CDR3 consists of 15 residues. CDR1 and CDR2 from the germline V gene are MDHEN and SYDVKM. V shed 3 bases and J shed 7 bases, with 16 bases lying between them. The CDR3 loop is CASSFSRQIGNTIYF. The CDR3 nucleotides read TGTGCCAGCAGTTTTTCAAGACAGATCGGTAACACCATATATTTT.